A single sample is the source of the 31 T cell receptor beta chains below, sequenced in a study of molecular identifiers for immune sequencing clone quantification. Using its own MiXCR run on the PCR reads, TCRdb lists one record per CDR3 protein. The sample lists fewer than 350,000 distinct CDR3 sequences, roughly a quarter occurring once. Sequencing was carried out using naive CD8+ T cells from blood, with Jurkat cell RNA spiked in. Subset meaning: FACS-sorted CD8+CD4-CCR7+CD45RA+ naive T cells. The receptor set was obtained from a human donor in good health. Some libraries in this study had Jurkat cell RNA spiked in.

The table lists this clonotype with many counts. V is TRBV5-1 and J is TRBJ2-7; tentative D call: TRBD2 (6 bases). The germline V gene has CDR1 SGHRS and CDR2 YFSETQ. CDR3 size: 12 residues. The germline V and J ends were trimmed by 4 bases and 3 bases, with 8 bases remaining between them. CDR3 protein: CASSEDYYEQYF. The CDR3 nucleotides read TGCGCCAGCAGCGAGGACTACTACGAGCAGTACTTC.

This clonotype was observed a handful of times. The rearrangement joins TRBV11-2 to TRBJ2-1; D gene unclear. There are 13 residues in the CDR3. Deletions cut 2 bases from V and 8 bases from J, with 10 bases between. The germline V gene encodes CDR1 SGHAT and CDR2 FQNNGV. CDR3 nucleotides: TGTGCCAGCAGCTTAAAGCTTTCCGATGAGCAGTTCTTC. The encoded protein is CASSLKLSDEQFF.

The table lists this clonotype with many counts. The chain couples TRBV7-6 to TRBJ2-7; 9 bases are a match to TRBD2. V shed 5 bases and J 5 bases; nucleotides not matched to a gene: 7. This CDR3 has 14 residues. Germline CDR1 is SGHVS and CDR2 is FNYEAQ. The DNA for the CDR3 is TGTGCCAGCAGCCCGAGGTTAGCGGGAGACGAGCAGTACTTC. Amino acids: CASSPRLAGDEQYF. Using reference TRBV7-6 and TRBJ2-7 for the parts outside the CDR3, the full variable domain is GAGVSQSPRYKVTKRGQDVALRCDPISGHVSLYWYRQALGQGPEFLTYFNYEAQQDKSGLPNDRFSAERPEGSISTLTIQRTEQRDSAMYRCASSPRLAGDEQYFGPGTRLTVT.

The genes are TRBV6-1 and TRBJ2-1, with TRBD1 matching 8 bases. The length of the CDR3 is 14 residues. The ends lost 4 bases at V and 2 bases at J; junction bases unmatched: 1. Germline V gene sequence: CDR1 MNHNS, CDR2 SASEGT. CDR3 sequence: CASSVQGAYNEQFF. CDR3 nucleotide sequence: TGTGCCAGCAGTGTACAGGGGGCCTACAATGAGCAGTTCTTC.

The V gene is TRBV5-6, the J gene TRBJ2-3; possible D gene TRBD1, 6 bases. The germline gives CDR1 SGHDT, CDR2 YYEEEE. CDR3 length: 15 amino acids. Deletions cut 4 bases from V and 4 bases from J, with 16 bases between. CDR3: CASSPYREKPDTQYF. Written as DNA, the CDR3 is TGTGCCAGCAGCCCGTACAGGGAGAAGCCAGATACGCAGTATTTT.

This clonotype was recorded a few times. Since the CDR3 does not end with the conserved phenylalanine or tryptophan, this likely comes from a read error. V is TRBV20-1 and J is TRBJ2-7; perhaps TRBD1 as D (6 bases). Deletions cut 3 bases from V and 2 bases from J, with 14 bases between. This CDR3 has 14 amino acids. Germline V gives CDR1 DFQATT, CDR2 SNEGSKA (reference sequence). The CDR3 here is CSARVRDTPYEQYL. The CDR3 bases are TGCAGTGCTAGGGTCCGGGACACCCCCTACGAGCAGTACCTC.

This clonotype was counted a few times. This chain joins TRBV27 and TRBJ2-7; 8 nucleotides agree with TRBD2. The CDR3 loop spans 15 amino acids. The J segment lost 0 bases and the V segment lost 3 bases, leaving 4 bases of the junction unmatched. CDR1 and CDR2 (germline): MNHEY, SMNVEV (reference sequence). The DNA of the CDR3 is TGTGCCAGCAGTTTGGCGGGGGGCGCCTCCTACGAGCAGTACTTC. Its protein product is CASSLAGGASYEQYF.

Only a few counts were recorded for this clonotype. The chain links TRBV7-9 to TRBJ2-1; D remains ambiguous. Germline assignment: CDR1 SEHNR and CDR2 FQNEAQ (reference sequence). This CDR3 region has 14 residues. With 5 bases removed from V and 5 bases from J, the gap between germline ends came to 13 bases. The CDR3 reads CASSAPGADNEQFF. CDR3 nucleotides: TGTGCCAGCAGCGCCCCCGGAGCCGACAATGAGCAGTTCTTC.

Ten or more counts support this clonotype. The J gene is TRBJ1-1, the V gene TRBV27, with D possibly matching TRBD1 (6 bases). The CDR3 covers 15 residues. Germline loops: CDR1 MNHEY, CDR2 SMNVEV (reference sequence). Trimming removed 2 bases from V and 5 bases from J, with 15 bases in between. The CDR3 DNA reads TGTGCCAGCAGTTTAGGTGTACAGGGTGGGACTGAAGCTTTCTTT. Its translation: CASSLGVQGGTEAFF.

This chain links TRBV13 with TRBJ1-1; possible D gene TRBD1, 5 bases. Germline V gene lookup returns CDR1 PRHDT and CDR2 FYEKMQ (reference sequence). The V and J ends lost 4 bases and 2 bases respectively, with 11 bases between them. The CDR3 consists of 14 residues. CDR3 amino acids: CASSSRTYNTEAFF. In nucleotides, the CDR3 is TGTGCCAGCAGCTCTCGGACATATAACACTGAAGCTTTCTTT.

The chain recombines TRBV19 with TRBJ2-5, with TRBD2 matching over 10 bases. The length of the CDR3 is 15 residues. Looked up from germline, CDR1 is LNHDA and CDR2 is SQIVND (reference sequence). J gave up 3 bases and V 5 bases, and 6 bases lay outside the gene matches. The CDR3 DNA reads as TGTGCCAGTAGTGAAGGACTAGCGGAGAAAGAGACCCAGTACTTC. It specifies CASSEGLAEKETQYF.

On this clonotype itself: The junction shows a germline mismatch at one end, possibly a read error. The gene calls are TRBV20-1 and TRBJ2-3; TRBD2 matches at 10 bases. The CDR3 covers 16 residues. CDR1 and CDR2 (germline): DFQATT, SNEGSKA (reference sequence). CDR3 DNA sequence: TGCAGTGCCGCGTTAGAGATAGGCCTAGCGGGAGATACGCGGTATTTT. Translation gives CSAALEIGLAGDTRYF.

The chain joins TRBV2 to TRBJ1-4, with D hard to call. Germline CDR1 is SNHLY and CDR2 is FYNNEI. The V and J ends lost 2 bases and 2 bases respectively, with 6 bases between them. The CDR3 consists of 14 residues. As DNA, the CDR3 is TGTGCCAGCAGTGAACGGCCCACTAATGAAAAACTGTTTTTT. Translating it yields CASSERPTNEKLFF.

The chain is built from TRBV27 and TRBJ1-1, with D perhaps TRBD1 (6 bases). Germline-derived CDR1 and CDR2 are MNHEY and SMNVEV (reference sequence). The CDR3 spans 16 residues. V lost 2 bases and J lost 5, with 18 bases in between. CDR3 sequence reads: CASSLSIGGLGTEAFF. The CDR3 region has the DNA TGTGCCAGCAGTTTAAGTATCGGGGGCTTAGGGACTGAAGCTTTCTTT.

This clonotype appeared many times. The CDR3 region has the DNA TGCGCCAGCAGCCCGGGACTTTACTACGAGCAGTACTTC. Its translation is CASSPGLYYEQYF. This chain joins TRBV4-3 and TRBJ2-7, with TRBD2 as a possible D gene (6 bases). The CDR3 has 13 residues. With 4 bases removed from V and 3 bases from J, the gap between germline ends came to 10 bases. Germline CDR1 LGHNA, CDR2 YSLEER.

The rearrangement uses TRBV28 and TRBJ1-5; 8 bases line up with TRBD1. The CDR3 covers 17 residues. Looked up from germline, CDR1 is MDHEN and CDR2 is SYDVKM. V gave up 11 bases and J gave up 3 bases; unmatched junction bases: 18. CDR3 protein: CASLTNRGSGTNQPQHF. CDR3 DNA sequence: TGTGCCTCCCTAACCAACAGGGGGTCAGGGACCAATCAGCCCCAGCATTTT.

This clonotype was found many times. This chain uses TRBV7-8 with TRBJ1-5; D gene unclear. The CDR3 length is 13 residues. V gave up 5 bases and J gave up 4 bases, with 9 bases separating them. CDR1 is SGHVS and CDR2 is FQNEAQ in the germline V gene. The CDR3 reads CASSPGRNQPQHF. The CDR3 DNA reads as TGTGCCAGCAGCCCTGGCCGGAATCAGCCCCAGCATTTT.

In this sample, this clonotype turned up many times. The chain recombines TRBV28 with TRBJ2-7; a weak D match, TRBD1 (6 bases). V shed 6 bases and J shed 0 bases, with 15 bases lying between them. This CDR3 spans 15 amino acids. Germline V gene lookup returns CDR1 MDHEN and CDR2 SYDVKM. The CDR3 DNA reads TGTGCCAGCAGACCGCTAGGACAGCCCTCCTACGAGCAGTACTTC. Its protein is CASRPLGQPSYEQYF. The full variable domain, its missing parts supplied by reference TRBV28 and TRBJ2-7, is DVKVTQSSRYLVKRTGEKVFLECVQDMDHENMFWYRQDPGLGLRLIYFSYDVKMKEKGDIPEGYSVSREKKERFSLILESASTNQTSMYLCASRPLGQPSYEQYFGPGTRLTVT.

For this clonotype: A much larger clonotype is one base distant, so this may be a read error. The chain couples TRBV7-2 to TRBJ2-1; D uncertain. The CDR3 runs to 13 residues. V was trimmed by 6 bases and J by 11 bases, leaving 17 bases between them. Germline V lookup: CDR1 SGHTA, CDR2 FQGNSA. CDR3 region: CASRPTGRPKQFF. DNA of the CDR3: TGTGCCAGCAGACCCACCGGACGCCCTAAGCAGTTCTTC.

The V call is TRBV13, the J call TRBJ1-1; D perhaps matches TRBD1 (5 bases). The CDR3 is 14 amino acids. The germline V and J ends were trimmed by 4 bases and 0 bases, with 9 bases remaining between them. CDR1 PRHDT and CDR2 FYEKMQ come from the germline V gene (reference sequence). The CDR3 protein is CASSSRQMNTEAFF. DNA of the CDR3: TGTGCCAGCAGCTCTCGACAGATGAACACTGAAGCTTTCTTT. Full variable domain (remainder filled in from reference TRBV13 and TRBJ1-1): AAGVIQSPRHLIKEKRETATLKCYPIPRHDTVYWYQQGPGQDPQFLISFYEKMQSDKGSIPDRFSAQQFSDYHSELNMSSLELGDSALYFCASSSRQMNTEAFFGQGTRLTVV.

This clonotype was counted at least ten times. The CDR3 DNA reads as TGCAGTGCTAGAGTGGTCCCCAGGAACATTCAGTACTTC. The encoded protein is CSARVVPRNIQYF. The V call is TRBV20-1, the J call TRBJ2-4; no clear D gene. The V end was cut by 1 base, the J end by 7 bases, with 11 bases between. CDR3 length: 13 residues. Germline CDR1 reads DFQATT; CDR2 reads SNEGSKA (reference sequence).

Worth noting for this clonotype: One base away lies a much larger clone, so this may be a sequencing read error. This CDR3 fails to terminate in the conserved phenylalanine or tryptophan, so it likely reflects a read error. V usage is TRBV19 and J usage is TRBJ2-7; possibly TRBD2 for D (5 bases). Germline V gives CDR1 LNHDA, CDR2 SQIVND (reference sequence). CDR3 length: 14 residues. Trimming shortened V by 5 bases and J by 1 base, and 12 bases separated the two germline ends. CDR3: CASSSGVKSYEQYL. The CDR3 bases are TGTGCCAGTAGTTCCGGGGTGAAGTCCTACGAGCAGTACTTA.

This clonotype showed up many times. V and J are TRBV20-1 and TRBJ2-7, with TRBD1 as a possible D gene (6 bases). CDR3 size: 12 residues. V shed 6 bases and J shed 1 base, with 10 bases lying between them. The germline gives CDR1 DFQATT, CDR2 SNEGSKA (reference sequence). The CDR3 DNA reads as TGCAGTGCAGCGACAGGTTCCTACGAGCAGTACTTC. Its translation is CSAATGSYEQYF.

The table lists this clonotype with many counts. The chain uses TRBV28 and TRBJ1-1; TRBD1 might be the D (5 bases). This CDR3 spans 16 amino acids. V was pared by 1 base and J by 5 bases, with 17 bases between. Germline CDR1 reads MDHEN; CDR2 reads SYDVKM. Written as DNA, the CDR3 is TGTGCCAGCAGTTTATCCCCGGGACGCCCTAAAACTGAAGCTTTCTTT. It translates to CASSLSPGRPKTEAFF.

This clonotype was counted a single time. A much larger clone is a single base away; this may be a read error. The rearrangement uses TRBV12-5 and TRBJ1-1; 7 nucleotides align to TRBD1. Germline assignment: CDR1 LGHNT and CDR2 FRNRAP. The CDR3 runs to 13 residues. V shed 6 bases, J shed 9 bases, and the junction held 10 bases outside the gene matches. The CDR3 DNA is TGTGCTAGTGGCGCGACGGACAGGTCTAAAGCTTTCTTT. It codes for CASGATDRSKAFF.

V and J are TRBV27 and TRBJ2-6; TRBD2 matches at 8 bases. Germline assignment: CDR1 MNHEY and CDR2 SMNVEV (reference sequence). After removal of 2 bases from V and 3 bases from J, the junction contained 6 bases not matched to a gene. This CDR3 comprises 17 residues. The CDR3 coding sequence is TGTGCCAGCAGTTTACTCGGGGGGGGCGGTGGGGCCAACGTCCTGACTTTC. It specifies CASSLLGGGGGANVLTF.

About this clonotype: This may be a read error: a much more frequent sequence differs by one nucleotide. The rearrangement links TRBV6-5 to TRBJ1-1, with 9 bases that match TRBD1. The CDR3 is 15 residues long. V trimming: 6 bases; J trimming: 5 bases; junction bases outside the gene matches: 10. Germline loops: CDR1 MNHEY, CDR2 SVGAGI. CDR3 in amino acids: CASRYPGQGRTEAFF. The CDR3 DNA reads TGTGCCAGCAGGTACCCCGGACAGGGGAGGACTGAAGCTTTCTTT.

The V and J genes are TRBV3-1 and TRBJ2-1, with 8 bases fitting TRBD2. CDR3 length equals 12 residues. Germline trimming cut 0 bases from V and 15 bases from J; bases unmatched to any gene: 4. Germline V lookup: CDR1 LGHDT, CDR2 YNNKEL (reference sequence). The CDR3, as DNA: TGTGCCAGCAGCCAAGATAGCGGGGCATGGTTCTTC. This sequence encodes CASSQDSGAWFF.

As to this clonotype: The junction departs from the called germline gene at one end, perhaps through a read error. This chain links TRBV7-9 with TRBJ1-6, with D possibly matching TRBD1 (6 bases). The CDR3 is made up of 13 amino acids. From germline, CDR1 is SEHNR and CDR2 FQNEAQ (reference sequence). CDR3 coding DNA: TGTGTCAGCAGCTTATTGGGACAATCACCCCTCCACTTT. Protein sequence: CVSSLLGQSPLHF.

J is TRBJ2-1 and V is TRBV11-2, with 9 bases fitting TRBD1. Germline V gene sequence: CDR1 SGHAT, CDR2 FQNNGV. There are 15 residues in the CDR3. Unmatched junction bases numbered 4, after V lost 2 bases and J lost 5 bases. The CDR3, as DNA: TGTGCCAGCAGCTTACTGACAGGGGGTAACAATGAGCAGTTCTTC. Translating gives CASSLLTGGNNEQFF. Full variable domain (remainder filled in from reference TRBV11-2 and TRBJ2-1): EAGVAQSPRYKIIEKRQSVAFWCNPISGHATLYWYQQILGQGPKLLIQFQNNGVVDDSQLPKDRFSAERLKGVDSTLKIQPAKLEDSAVYLCASSLLTGGNNEQFFGPGTRLTVL.

The chain links TRBV27 to TRBJ2-7, with TRBD2 as a possible D gene (5 bases). Germline V CDR1 and CDR2: MNHEY, SMNVEV (reference sequence). V was clipped by 6 bases and J by 4 bases, with 13 bases between them. This CDR3 has 13 residues. CDR3 sequence (DNA): TGTGCCAGCAGGATAGCGAGGACGTACGAGCAGTACTTC. Translating gives CASRIARTYEQYF.